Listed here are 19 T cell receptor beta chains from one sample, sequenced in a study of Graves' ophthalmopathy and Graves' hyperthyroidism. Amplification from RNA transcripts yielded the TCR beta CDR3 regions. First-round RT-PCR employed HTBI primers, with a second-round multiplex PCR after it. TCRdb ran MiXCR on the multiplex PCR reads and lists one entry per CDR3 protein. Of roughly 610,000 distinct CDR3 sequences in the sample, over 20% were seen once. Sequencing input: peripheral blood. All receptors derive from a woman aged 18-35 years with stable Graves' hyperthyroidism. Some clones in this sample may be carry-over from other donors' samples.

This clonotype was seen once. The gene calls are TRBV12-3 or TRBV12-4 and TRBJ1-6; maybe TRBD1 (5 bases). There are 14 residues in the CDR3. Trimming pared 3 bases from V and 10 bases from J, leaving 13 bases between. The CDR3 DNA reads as TGTGCCAGCAGTTTCCCAGGGTATGGGTCACCCCTCCACTTT. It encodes CASSFPGYGSPLHF.

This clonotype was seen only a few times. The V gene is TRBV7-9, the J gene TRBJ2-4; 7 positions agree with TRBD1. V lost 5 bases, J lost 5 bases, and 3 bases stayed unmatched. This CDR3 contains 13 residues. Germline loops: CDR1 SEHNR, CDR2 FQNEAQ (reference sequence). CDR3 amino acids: CASSDGTENIQYF. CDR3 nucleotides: TGTGCCAGCAGCGACGGGACAGAAAACATTCAGTACTTC.

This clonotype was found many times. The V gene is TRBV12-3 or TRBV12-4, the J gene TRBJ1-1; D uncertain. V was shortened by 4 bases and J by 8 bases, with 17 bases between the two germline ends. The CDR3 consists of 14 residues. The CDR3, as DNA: TGTGCCAGCAGTTCGGAACGGGAGTTTAGAGAAGCTTTCTTT. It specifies CASSSEREFREAFF.

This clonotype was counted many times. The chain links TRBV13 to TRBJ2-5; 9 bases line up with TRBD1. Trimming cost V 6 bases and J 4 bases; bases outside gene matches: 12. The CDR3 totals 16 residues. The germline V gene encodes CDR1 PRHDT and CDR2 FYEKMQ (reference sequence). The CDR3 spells CASSSIALGQGETQYF. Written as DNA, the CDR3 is TGTGCCAGCAGTTCAATAGCCCTGGGACAGGGAGAGACCCAGTACTTC.

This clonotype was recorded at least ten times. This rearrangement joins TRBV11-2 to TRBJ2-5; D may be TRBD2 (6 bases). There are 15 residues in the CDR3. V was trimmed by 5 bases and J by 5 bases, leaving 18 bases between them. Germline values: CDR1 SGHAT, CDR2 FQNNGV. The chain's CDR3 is CASSPTRHQIETQYF. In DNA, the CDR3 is TGTGCCAGCAGCCCGACTAGACACCAGATCGAGACCCAGTACTTC.

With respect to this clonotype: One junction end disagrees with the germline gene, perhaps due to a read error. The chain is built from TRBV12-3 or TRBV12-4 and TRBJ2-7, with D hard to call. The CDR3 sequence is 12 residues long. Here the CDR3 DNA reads TGCGCCAGCAGTAGACACTCCTACGAGCAGTACTTC. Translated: CASSRHSYEQYF.

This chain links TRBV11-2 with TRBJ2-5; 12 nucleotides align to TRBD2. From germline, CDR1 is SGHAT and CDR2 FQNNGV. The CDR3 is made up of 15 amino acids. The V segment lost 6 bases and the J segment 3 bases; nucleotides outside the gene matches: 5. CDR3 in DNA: TGTGCCAGCAGTCATAGGACTAGCGGGAAAGAGACCCAGTACTTC. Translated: CASSHRTSGKETQYF.

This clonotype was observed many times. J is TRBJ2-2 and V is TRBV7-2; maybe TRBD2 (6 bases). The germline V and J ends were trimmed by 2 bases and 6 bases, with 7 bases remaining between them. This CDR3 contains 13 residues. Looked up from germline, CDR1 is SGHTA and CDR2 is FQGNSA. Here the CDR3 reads CASSLTSSGELFF. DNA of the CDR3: TGTGCCAGCAGCTTAACTAGCTCCGGGGAGCTGTTTTTT.

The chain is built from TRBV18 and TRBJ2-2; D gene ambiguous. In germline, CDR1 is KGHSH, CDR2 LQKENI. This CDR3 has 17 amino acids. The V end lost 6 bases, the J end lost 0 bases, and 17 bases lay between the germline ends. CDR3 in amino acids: CASSQANQAANTGELFF. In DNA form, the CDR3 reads TGTGCCAGCTCCCAAGCAAACCAGGCAGCGAACACCGGGGAGCTGTTTTTT.

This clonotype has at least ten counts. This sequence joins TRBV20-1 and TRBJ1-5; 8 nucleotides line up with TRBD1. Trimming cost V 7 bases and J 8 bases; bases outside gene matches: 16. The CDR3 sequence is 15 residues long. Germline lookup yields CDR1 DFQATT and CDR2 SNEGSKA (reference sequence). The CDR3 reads CSVRRAGGAEKPQHF. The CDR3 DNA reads TGCAGTGTCCGGCGGGCAGGGGGCGCGGAAAAGCCCCAGCATTTT.

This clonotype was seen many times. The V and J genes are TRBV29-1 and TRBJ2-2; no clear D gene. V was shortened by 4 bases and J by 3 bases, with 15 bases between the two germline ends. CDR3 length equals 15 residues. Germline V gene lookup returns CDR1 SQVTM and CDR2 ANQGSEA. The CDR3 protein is CSVVSGQTHTGELFF. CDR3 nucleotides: TGCAGCGTTGTGTCCGGGCAGACCCACACCGGGGAGCTGTTTTTT.

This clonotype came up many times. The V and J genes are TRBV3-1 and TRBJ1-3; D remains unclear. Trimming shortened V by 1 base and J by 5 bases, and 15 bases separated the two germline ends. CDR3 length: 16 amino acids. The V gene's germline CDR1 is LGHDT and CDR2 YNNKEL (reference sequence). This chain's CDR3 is CASSQGYPFRRNTIYF. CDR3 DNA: TGTGCCAGCAGCCAAGGTTACCCGTTTCGGCGAAACACCATATATTTT.

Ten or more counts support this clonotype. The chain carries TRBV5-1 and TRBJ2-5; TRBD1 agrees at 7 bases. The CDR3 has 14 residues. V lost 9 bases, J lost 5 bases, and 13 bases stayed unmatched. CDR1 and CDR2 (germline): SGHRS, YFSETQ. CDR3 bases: TGCGCCACTTCCACCGGGACAGCACTGGAGACCCAGTACTTC. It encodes CATSTGTALETQYF.

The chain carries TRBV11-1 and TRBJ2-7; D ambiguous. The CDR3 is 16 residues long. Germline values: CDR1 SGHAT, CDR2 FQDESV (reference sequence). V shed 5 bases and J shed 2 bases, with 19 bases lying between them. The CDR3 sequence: CASSNSHYTSTYEQYF. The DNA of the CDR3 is TGTGCCAGCAGCAATAGCCACTATACGAGTACCTACGAGCAGTACTTC.

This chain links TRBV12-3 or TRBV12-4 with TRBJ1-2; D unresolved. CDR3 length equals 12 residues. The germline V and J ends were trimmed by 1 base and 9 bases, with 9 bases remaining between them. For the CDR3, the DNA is TGTGCCAGCAGTTTAGGAGACGAGAGCTACACCTTC. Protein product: CASSLGDESYTF.

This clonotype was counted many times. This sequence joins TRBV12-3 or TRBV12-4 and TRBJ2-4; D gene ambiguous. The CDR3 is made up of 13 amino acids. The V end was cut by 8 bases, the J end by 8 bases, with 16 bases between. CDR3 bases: TGTGCCAGCCAGGCGCTCCCTAAAGACATTCAGTACTTC. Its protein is CASQALPKDIQYF.

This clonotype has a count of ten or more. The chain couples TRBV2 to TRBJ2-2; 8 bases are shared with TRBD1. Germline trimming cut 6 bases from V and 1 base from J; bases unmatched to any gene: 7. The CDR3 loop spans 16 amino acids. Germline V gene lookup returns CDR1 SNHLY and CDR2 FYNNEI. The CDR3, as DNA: TGTGCCAGCAGCAGACAGGGGATTAAGAACACCGGGGAGCTGTTTTTT. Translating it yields CASSRQGIKNTGELFF.

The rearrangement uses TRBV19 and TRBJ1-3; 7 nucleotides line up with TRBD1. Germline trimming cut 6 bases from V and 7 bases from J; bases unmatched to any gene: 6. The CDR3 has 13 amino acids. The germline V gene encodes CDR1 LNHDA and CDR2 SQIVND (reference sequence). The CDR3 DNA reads TGTGCCAGTAGCCTGACAGGGTGGAACACCATATATTTT. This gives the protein CASSLTGWNTIYF.

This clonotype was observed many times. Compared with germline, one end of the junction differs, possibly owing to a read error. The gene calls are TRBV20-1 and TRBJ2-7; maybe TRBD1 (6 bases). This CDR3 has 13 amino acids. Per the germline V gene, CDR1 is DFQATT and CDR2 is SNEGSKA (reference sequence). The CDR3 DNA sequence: TGCAGTGCCAGAGAGGGGGTGTCCTACGAGCAGTACTTC. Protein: CSAREGVSYEQYF.